The text below deals with one T cell receptor (beta chain). Its antigen remains unknown. The conserved closing phenylalanine or tryptophan is absent in this CDR3, likely reflecting a read error. After constant-region reverse-primer amplification, full-length variable regions underwent semi-nested PCR with Nested Universal Primer A. MiXCR, applied by TCRdb to the 5' RACE reads, yields one record per CDR3 protein. The table has tens of thousands of distinct CDR3 sequences, 22% seen once. CD4+CD45RO+CD25- cells were isolated as memory CD4+ T cells. Germline CDR1 SQVTM, CDR2 ANQGSEA. V lost 8 bases to trimming and J lost 4 bases; unmatched junction nucleotides: 17. The CDR3 is 18 residues long. Study conclusions and caveats: Larger-cohort validation covered only one TCR beta V-J rearrangement. Tumor-infiltrating Treg TCR alpha and beta sequences overlapped most with tumor naive CD4+ T cells, then blood naive.

The sequencing input was memory CD4+ T cells sorted from a lymph node. This sample's subset: memory CD4+ T cells, CD4+CD45RO+CD25-. This TCR derives from a female donor with breast cancer. The chain has TRBV29-1 and TRBJ2-3; 14 bases fit TRBD2. Here the CDR3 DNA reads TGCAGCTTCTCGGGACTAGCGGGAGCAACCCTTGGGTCAGATACGCAGTATATT. Its protein product is CSFSGLAGATLGSDTQYI.